This TCR beta chain comes out of a study of vaccination and CD4 T cells after COVID-19. Sequenced with the Oncomine TCR Beta short-read assay was DNA taken from cultured CD4+ T cells. After culture, CD4+ T cells served as the source for genomic DNA extraction. TCRdb called the PCR reads again in MiXCR, with one record for every CDR3 protein. Of about 27,000 distinct CDR3 sequences listed, around 64% are singletons. General study findings and limits: Relatively few convalescent patients were studied, without early post-infection timepoints.

To note about this clonotype: As yet, its antigen is unknown.

CDR1 is LNHDA, CDR2 SQIVND, per germline (reference sequence). The trim removed 3 bases at V and 3 bases at J, leaving 4 bases unmatched. The CDR3 runs 15 residues. The treatment was: roughly 10-day PBMC culture with coronavirus spike peptide pools or control peptides (ViraFEST assay). V usage is TRBV19 and J usage is TRBJ2-1; 8 positions match TRBD2. This sample comprised CD4+ T cells from blood, cultured in vitro, obtained after SARS-CoV-2 vaccination. This receptor was taken from a human donor who received a COVID-19 vaccine. The DNA of the CDR3 is TGTGCCAGTAGTATCCGGGGGGGAAACTACAATGAGCAGTTCTTC. Translation gives CASSIRGGNYNEQFF. Full variable domain (remainder filled in from reference TRBV19 and TRBJ2-1): DGGITQSPKYLFRKEGQNVTLSCEQNLNHDAMYWYRQDPGQGLRLIYYSQIVNDFQKGDIAEGYSVSREKKESFPLTVTSAQKNPTAFYLCASSIRGGNYNEQFFGPGTRLTVL.